Sequencing of this TCR beta chain was carried out in a study of blood T cell repertoires in COVID-19. Study details: From the United States, Italy and Spain came samples of acute and convalescent COVID-19.

Germline trimming cut 4 bases from V and 4 bases from J; bases unmatched to any gene: 2. CDR3 length: 15 residues. Germline V gene sequence: CDR1 LGHNT, CDR2 FRNRAP. Assay: immunoSEQ multiplex PCR; the TCRdb copy retains only in-frame clones and omits some. The sample carries approximately 210,000 clones, around four fifths recorded once. The chain has TRBV12-5 and TRBJ2-2, with 11 bases lining up with TRBD1. The source material was PBMCs or T cells enriched from blood (not recorded which). The receptor was isolated from a man aged 35 to 55 who had recovered from COVID-19. CDR3: CASGSGTGGTGELFF. CDR3 coding DNA: TGTGCTAGTGGTTCCGGGACAGGGGGCACCGGGGAGCTGTTTTTT.